The T cell receptor (beta chain) under discussion was sequenced for a study of T cell responses to AZD1222 COVID-19 vaccine. Study results and caveats: No repertoire was sampled before or during the peak T cell response, only after it. Baseline seropositives among AZD1222 recipients totaled only 5 or 6.

To note about this clone: As yet, its antigen is unknown.

The assay was immunoSEQ multiplex PCR, and TCRdb's table has in-frame clones only and misses some. Here the sample spans 90,000 to 120,000 clones, around nine tenths being singletons. Trimming cost V 1 base and J 5 bases, with 11 bases left between them. CDR3 length: 14 residues. Germline CDR1 is SGHNT and CDR2 is YENEEA. This chain connects TRBV11-3 to TRBJ2-5, with D possibly being TRBD1 or TRBD2 (5 bases each). The sequencing used peripheral blood, collected 28 days after the second AZD1222 dose. The origin of this receptor is an adult who received the AZD1222 COVID-19 vaccine. The CDR3: CASSLGGSEETQYF. The CDR3 coding sequence is TGTGCCAGCAGCTTAGGGGGGAGCGAGGAGACCCAGTACTTC. The variable domain in full, with the rest retrieved from reference TRBV11-3 and TRBJ2-5, is EAGVVQSPRYKIIEKKQPVAFWCNPISGHNTLYWYLQNLGQGPELLIRYENEEAVDDSQLPKDRFSAERLKGVDSTLKIQPAELGDSAVYLCASSLGGSEETQYFGPGTRLLVL.